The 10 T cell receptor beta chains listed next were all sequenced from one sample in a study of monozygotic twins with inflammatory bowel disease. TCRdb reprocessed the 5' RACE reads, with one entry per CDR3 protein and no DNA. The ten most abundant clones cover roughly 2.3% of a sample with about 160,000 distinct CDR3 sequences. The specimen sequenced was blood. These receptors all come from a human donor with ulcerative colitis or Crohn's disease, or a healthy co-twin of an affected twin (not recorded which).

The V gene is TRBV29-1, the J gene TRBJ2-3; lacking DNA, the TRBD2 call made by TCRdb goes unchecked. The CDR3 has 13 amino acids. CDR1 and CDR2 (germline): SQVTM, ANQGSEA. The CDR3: CSVGAGETDTQYF.

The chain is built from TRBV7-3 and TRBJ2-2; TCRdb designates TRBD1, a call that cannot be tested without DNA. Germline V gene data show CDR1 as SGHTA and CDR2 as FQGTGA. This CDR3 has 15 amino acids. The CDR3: CASSTQGVGAGELFF.

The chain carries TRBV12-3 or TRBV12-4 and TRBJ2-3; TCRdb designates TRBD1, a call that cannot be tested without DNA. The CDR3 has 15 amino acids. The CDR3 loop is CASKSGGTETDTQYF.

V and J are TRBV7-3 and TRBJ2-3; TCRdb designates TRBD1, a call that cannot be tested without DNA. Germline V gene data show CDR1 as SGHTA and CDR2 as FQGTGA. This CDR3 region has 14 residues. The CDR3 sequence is CASSPGTATDTQYF. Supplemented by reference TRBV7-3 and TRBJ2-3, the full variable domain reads GAGVSQTPSNKVTEKGKYVELRCDPISGHTALYWYRQSLGQGPEFLIYFQGTGAADDSGLPNDRFFAVRPEGSVSTLKIQRTERGDSAVYLCASSPGTATDTQYFGPGTRLTVL.

This CDR3 reads CAISESTSGNKPDVTDTQYF. The chain is built from TRBV10-3 and TRBJ2-3; without DNA, the TCRdb call of TRBD2 cannot be checked. Germline V gene sequence: CDR1 ENHRY, CDR2 SYGVKD. The CDR3 is 20 amino acids.

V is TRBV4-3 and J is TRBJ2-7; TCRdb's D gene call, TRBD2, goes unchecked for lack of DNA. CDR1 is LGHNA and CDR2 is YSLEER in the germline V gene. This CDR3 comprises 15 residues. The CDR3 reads CASSQDRASGNEQYF.

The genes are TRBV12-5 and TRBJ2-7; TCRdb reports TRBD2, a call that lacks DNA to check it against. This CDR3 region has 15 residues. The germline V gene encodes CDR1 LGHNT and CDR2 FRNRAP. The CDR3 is CASGFGLAVSYEQYF. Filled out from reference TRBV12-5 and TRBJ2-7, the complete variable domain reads DARVTQTPRHKVTEMGQEVTMRCQPILGHNTVFWYRQTMMQGLELLAYFRNRAPLDDSGMPKDRFSAEMPDATLATLKIQPSEPRDSAVYFCASGFGLAVSYEQYFGPGTRLTVT.

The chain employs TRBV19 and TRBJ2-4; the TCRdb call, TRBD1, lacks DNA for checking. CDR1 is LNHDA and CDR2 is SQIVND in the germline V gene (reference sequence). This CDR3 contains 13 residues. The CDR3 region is CASSRVAGDIQYF. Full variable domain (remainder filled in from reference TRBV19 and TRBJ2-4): DGGITQSPKYLFRKEGQNVTLSCEQNLNHDAMYWYRQDPGQGLRLIYYSQIVNDFQKGDIAEGYSVSREKKESFPLTVTSAQKNPTAFYLCASSRVAGDIQYFGAGTRLSVL.

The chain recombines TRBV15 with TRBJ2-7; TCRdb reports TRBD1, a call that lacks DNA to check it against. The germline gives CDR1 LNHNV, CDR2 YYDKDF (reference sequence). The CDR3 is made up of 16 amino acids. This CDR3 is CATSKGGTALSYEQYF.

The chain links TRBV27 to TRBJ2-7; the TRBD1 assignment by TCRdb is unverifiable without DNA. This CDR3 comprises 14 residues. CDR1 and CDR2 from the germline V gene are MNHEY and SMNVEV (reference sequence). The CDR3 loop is CASSPEQGRYEQYF.